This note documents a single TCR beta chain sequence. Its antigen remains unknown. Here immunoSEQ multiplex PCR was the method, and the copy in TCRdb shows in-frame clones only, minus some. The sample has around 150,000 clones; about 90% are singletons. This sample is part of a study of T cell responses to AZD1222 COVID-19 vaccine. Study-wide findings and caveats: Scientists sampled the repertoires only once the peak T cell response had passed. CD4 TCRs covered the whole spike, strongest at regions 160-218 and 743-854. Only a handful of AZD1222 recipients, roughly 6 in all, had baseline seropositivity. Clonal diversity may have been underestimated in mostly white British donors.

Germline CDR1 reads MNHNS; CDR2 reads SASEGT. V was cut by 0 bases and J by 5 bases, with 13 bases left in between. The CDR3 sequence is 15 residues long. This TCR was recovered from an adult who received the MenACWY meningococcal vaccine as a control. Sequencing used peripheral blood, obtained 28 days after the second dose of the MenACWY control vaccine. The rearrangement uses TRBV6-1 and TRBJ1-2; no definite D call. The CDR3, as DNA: TGTGCCAGCAGTGAAGCGCTCGGGCCCACTTATGGCTACACCTTC. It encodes CASSEALGPTYGYTF.